Listed here are 14 T cell receptor beta chains from one sample, sequenced in a study of blood T cell repertoires in COVID-19. Repertoires were generated with immunoSEQ multiplex PCR, while TCRdb's copy carries only in-frame clones and drops some. Of 95,000 to 110,000 clones listed, approximately 89% are singletons. The sequencing input was peripheral blood. The source is a man aged 50 or older with active or convalescent COVID-19.

The rearrangement uses TRBV11-2 and TRBJ2-7, with TRBD2 matching over 10 bases. Germline CDR1 SGHAT, CDR2 FQNNGV. The CDR3 consists of 15 residues. The trim removed 5 bases at V and 2 bases at J, leaving 6 bases unmatched. The CDR3 DNA sequence: TGTGCCAGCAGCCGGGTCCTAGCGGGGGCCTACGAGCAGTACTTC. Residues: CASSRVLAGAYEQYF.

The chain has TRBV6-2 or TRBV6-3 and TRBJ1-2; 7 bases fit TRBD1. V dropped 5 bases and J dropped 8; count of bases not matched to a gene: 5. CDR1 MNHEY and CDR2 SVGEGT come from the germline V gene. The CDR3 is 12 residues long. CDR3 in DNA: TGTGCCAGCAGTCGACAGGGATGGGGCTACACCTTC. It encodes CASSRQGWGYTF.

The chain recombines TRBV28 with TRBJ1-1, with 7 bases lining up with TRBD1. Germline lookup yields CDR1 MDHEN and CDR2 SYDVKM. The J segment lost 0 bases and the V segment lost 2 bases, leaving 12 bases of the junction unmatched. The CDR3 totals 18 residues. CDR3 nucleotide sequence: TGTGCCAGCAGTTTACCAATTCGACAGGGAAGGGTGAACACTGAAGCTTTCTTT. It codes for CASSLPIRQGRVNTEAFF.

The V call is TRBV10-3, the J call TRBJ1-2; 8 bases map to TRBD1. This CDR3 contains 15 residues. Germline assignment: CDR1 ENHRY and CDR2 SYGVKD. The J segment lost 2 bases and the V segment lost 2 bases, leaving 4 bases of the junction unmatched. CDR3 protein: CAISEGQGTNYGYTF. The DNA for the CDR3 is TGTGCCATCAGTGAGGGACAGGGAACGAACTATGGCTACACCTTC.

The sample holds one count of this clone. The chain couples TRBV30 to TRBJ2-4; D may be TRBD1 (6 bases). The CDR3 sequence is 19 residues long. V was pared by 2 bases and J by 0 bases, with 23 bases between. Germline loops: CDR1 GTSNPN, CDR2 SVGIG (reference sequence). The CDR3 DNA reads as TGTGCCTGGAGTCCCTCCACAGGGCGCATTTTCCTAGCCAAAAACATTCAGTACTTC. It encodes CAWSPSTGRIFLAKNIQYF.

The rearrangement uses TRBV5-1 and TRBJ2-7, with a tentative D call TRBD2 (6 bases). This CDR3 is 12 amino acids long. V gave up 0 bases and J gave up 6 bases, with 7 bases separating them. Germline V lookup: CDR1 SGHRS, CDR2 YFSETQ. The CDR3 coding sequence is TGCGCCAGCAGCTTGGTCGGGAGCGAGCAGTACTTC. It is translated as CASSLVGSEQYF. The full variable domain, completed using reference TRBV5-1 and TRBJ2-7, is KAGVTQTPRYLIKTRGQQVTLSCSPISGHRSVSWYQQTPGQGLQFLFEYFSETQRNKGNFPGRFSGRQFSNSRSEMNVSTLELGDSALYLCASSLVGSEQYFGPGTRLTVT.

The CDR3 here is CATSPGKLAIQETQYF. The CDR3 coding sequence is TGTGCCACCAGTCCTGGGAAACTAGCCATACAAGAGACCCAGTACTTC. The J gene is TRBJ2-5, the V gene TRBV24-1; D may be TRBD2 (6 bases). The CDR3 loop spans 16 amino acids. Trimming took 6 bases from V and 2 from J, leaving 18 bases between them. Germline values: CDR1 KGHDR, CDR2 SFDVKD.

The gene calls are TRBV3-1 (or the pseudogene TRBV3-2) and TRBJ2-7; 11 bases agree with TRBD2. The ends lost 1 base at V and 5 bases at J; junction bases unmatched: 13. The CDR3 is 18 amino acids. Germline CDR1 is LGHDT and CDR2 is YNNKEL (reference sequence). The CDR3: CASSQVGIVAGGPHEQYF. CDR3 sequence (DNA): TGTGCCAGCAGCCAAGTGGGCATCGTAGCGGGAGGGCCACACGAGCAGTACTTC.

The chain joins TRBV10-3 to TRBJ1-5; unclear D gene. Trimming left V 4 bases short and J 4 bases short, with 8 bases between. Per the germline V gene, CDR1 is ENHRY and CDR2 is SYGVKD. The CDR3 has 13 amino acids. This CDR3 reads CAISGAANQPQHF. The CDR3 coding sequence is TGTGCCATCAGTGGGGCCGCGAATCAGCCCCAGCATTTT.

This chain uses TRBV6-4 with TRBJ2-7, with 11 positions matching TRBD2. The CDR3 loop spans 15 amino acids. The V gene end was trimmed by 3 bases and the J gene end by 5 bases; junction bases not matched to a gene: 6. Germline V CDR1 and CDR2: MRHNA, SNTAGT. As DNA, the CDR3 is TGTGCCAGCAGTGAGTCTAGCGGGGGGTATGACGAGCAGTACTTC. Protein sequence: CASSESSGGYDEQYF.

The rearrangement links TRBV12-5 to TRBJ2-5; the match to TRBD1 covers 9 bases. The CDR3 has 15 amino acids. The germline CDR1 and CDR2 sequences are LGHNT and FRNRAP. Unmatched junction bases numbered 1, after V lost 1 base and J lost 1 base. CDR3 amino acids: CASGLGGQGQETQYF. The DNA of the CDR3 is TGTGCTAGTGGTTTGGGGGGACAGGGCCAAGAGACCCAGTACTTC.

To note about this clone: Other DNA sequences of this sample code for an identical CDR3. V gene TRBV4-1 combines with J gene TRBJ2-7; 14 bases agree with TRBD2. In germline, CDR1 is MGHRA, CDR2 YSYEKL. V shed 4 bases, J shed 6 bases, and the junction held 2 bases outside the gene matches. This CDR3 contains 14 residues. The CDR3 region has the DNA TGCGCCAGCAGCCCGGGACTAGCGGGAGTCGAGCAGTACTTC. Its translation is CASSPGLAGVEQYF.

The chain uses TRBV29-1 and TRBJ2-7, with 10 bases matching TRBD1. CDR1 and CDR2 from the germline V gene are SQVTM and ANQGSEA. With 3 bases clipped from V and 6 bases from J, the junction kept 8 bases outside the gene matches. This CDR3 contains 14 residues. CDR3 bases: TGCAGCGTTGACAAAACCGGGACAGGGGTCGAGCAGTACTTC. Residues: CSVDKTGTGVEQYF.

The rearrangement uses TRBV5-4 and TRBJ2-2; the match to TRBD2 covers 13 bases. The V segment lost 3 bases and the J segment 6 bases; nucleotides outside the gene matches: 14. The CDR3 sequence is 19 residues long. Per the germline V gene, CDR1 is SGHNT and CDR2 is YYREEE (reference sequence). The CDR3 reads CASSYGLAGEKTESGELFF. As DNA, the CDR3 is TGTGCCAGCAGCTACGGACTAGCGGGAGAAAAGACGGAGTCCGGGGAGCTGTTTTTT.